One sample yielded the 10 T cell receptor beta chains listed below, sequenced in a study of blood T cell repertoires in COVID-19. Assay: immunoSEQ multiplex PCR; the TCRdb copy retains only in-frame clones and omits some. The sample carries under 200,000 clones, more than 80% recorded once. The sequencing sample was made of peripheral blood. The receptors stem from a man over 45 with acute or convalescent COVID-19.

CDR3 bases: TGCGCCAGCAGCCAAGTTGGGCAGACGAGCTCCTACGAGCAGTACTTC. It yields the protein CASSQVGQTSSYEQYF. The rearrangement uses TRBV4-1 and TRBJ2-7; D is uncertain. Trimming left V 1 base short and J 0 bases short, with 13 bases between. This CDR3 has 16 amino acids. Germline V gives CDR1 MGHRA, CDR2 YSYEKL.

This clone has just one count. The chain has TRBV19 and TRBJ1-5; maybe TRBD1 (5 bases). This CDR3 spans 15 amino acids. Per germline, CDR1 LNHDA and CDR2 SQIVND (reference sequence). Trimming took off 7 bases at V and 0 bases at J, with 13 bases between the two ends. CDR3 nucleotide sequence: TGTGCCAGTACGTTGGGGGGGTATAGCAATCAGCCCCAGCATTTT. As protein: CASTLGGYSNQPQHF.

This clone was seen just once. V and J are TRBV10-3 and TRBJ1-1; TRBD1 aligns across 8 bases. Germline values: CDR1 ENHRY, CDR2 SYGVKD. The trim removed 3 bases at V and 6 bases at J, leaving 0 bases unmatched. This CDR3 contains 12 residues. Here the CDR3 reads CAISEQGAEAFF. CDR3 bases: TGTGCCATCAGTGAACAGGGGGCTGAAGCTTTCTTT.

The chain has TRBV24-1 and TRBJ2-3; TRBD2 aligns across 7 bases. The germline V gene encodes CDR1 KGHDR and CDR2 SFDVKD. The CDR3 contains 16 residues. Trimming at V came to 4 bases and at J to 2 bases, leaving 8 bases not matched to a gene. The DNA of the CDR3 is TGTGCCACCAGTGAGGGGGGGTGGGTCTCCACAGATACGCAGTATTTT. This gives the protein CATSEGGWVSTDTQYF.

This chain joins TRBV30 and TRBJ1-2; unclear D gene. The CDR3 loop spans 15 amino acids. V was shortened by 6 bases and J by 0 bases, with 17 bases between the two germline ends. Germline V gene lookup returns CDR1 GTSNPN and CDR2 SVGIG (reference sequence). The CDR3 spells CACSEWTGANYGYTF. Here the CDR3 DNA reads TGTGCCTGTTCCGAATGGACTGGGGCTAACTATGGCTACACCTTC.

The chain uses TRBV7-3 and TRBJ2-5; no firm D call. V was cut by 2 bases and J by 2 bases, with 12 bases left in between. The CDR3 totals 15 residues. Germline values: CDR1 SGHTA, CDR2 FQGTGA. CDR3 in amino acids: CASSLGFLRQETQYF. CDR3 DNA sequence: TGTGCCAGCAGCTTAGGGTTCTTGCGGCAAGAGACCCAGTACTTC. The full variable domain, with the rest looked up from reference TRBV7-3 and TRBJ2-5, is GAGVSQTPSNKVTEKGKYVELRCDPISGHTALYWYRQSLGQGPEFLIYFQGTGAADDSGLPNDRFFAVRPEGSVSTLKIQRTERGDSAVYLCASSLGFLRQETQYFGPGTRLLVL.

V is TRBV3-1 (or the pseudogene TRBV3-2) and J is TRBJ2-1, with 13 bases that match TRBD2. Trimming removed 0 bases from V and 7 bases from J; junction bases left unmatched: 3. This CDR3 region has 16 residues. Germline V gene data show CDR1 as LGHDT and CDR2 as YNNKEL (reference sequence). CDR3 loop: CASSQERTSGRNEQFF. CDR3 DNA: TGTGCCAGCAGCCAAGAGAGGACTAGCGGGAGAAATGAGCAGTTCTTC.

The CDR3 DNA is TGTGCCAGCTCACCCAACAGGGGGATCCTTCCTACTAATGAAAAACTGTTTTTT. Translated, it gives CASSPNRGILPTNEKLFF. The chain is built from TRBV18 and TRBJ1-4, with TRBD1 matching over 8 bases. CDR3 length: 18 amino acids. The trim removed 3 bases at V and 2 bases at J, leaving 11 bases unmatched. The germline gives CDR1 KGHSH, CDR2 LQKENI.

The chain has TRBV27 and TRBJ2-7, with TRBD1 as a possible D gene (7 bases). CDR3 size: 14 residues. The germline V gene has CDR1 MNHEY and CDR2 SMNVEV (reference sequence). The V gene lost 10 bases and the J gene lost 3 bases, with 19 bases spanning the gap. CDR3 in amino acids: CAIGGTADDYEQYF. The DNA of the CDR3 is TGTGCCATCGGAGGGACAGCAGACGACTACGAGCAGTACTTC.

The J gene is TRBJ1-6, the V gene TRBV7-9, with unresolved D. The CDR3 extends over 15 amino acids. The germline CDR1 and CDR2 sequences are SEHNR and FQNEAQ (reference sequence). V shed 1 base and J shed 5 bases, with 9 bases lying between them. DNA for the CDR3: TGTGCCAGCAGCTTAGATGGGAGGAATAATTCACCCCTCCACTTT. Its translation is CASSLDGRNNSPLHF.